This TCR beta chain is drawn from a study of T cell clonotyping in hematopoietic cell transplantation. Libraries were prepared by immunoSEQ multiplex PCR; TCRdb keeps only in-frame clonotypes and omits some of them. The sample includes 15,000 or so clones, around 55% seen only once; the top ten take 10% to 15%. There are 13 residues in the CDR3. Germline V gene lookup returns CDR1 SNHLY and CDR2 FYNNEI. Unmatched junction bases numbered 7, after V lost 11 bases and J lost 4 bases. This clone was seen just once. This clonotype originated in a male patient aged 45-60 years who had an allogeneic stem cell transplant from an unrelated donor, so T cells may come from the graft donor. Some clones in this sample may be carry-over from other donors' samples. V gene TRBV2 combines with J gene TRBJ2-1, with 8 bases lining up with TRBD2. The sample in question was PBMCs, obtained 30 days after allogeneic stem cell transplant. DNA for the CDR3: TGTGCCGGCGGGGGGCAACAATACAATGAGCAGTTCTTC. Its translation is CAGGGQQYNEQFF. Full variable domain (remainder filled in from reference TRBV2 and TRBJ2-1): EPEVTQTPSHQVTQMGQEVILRCVPISNHLYFYWYRQILGQKVEFLVSFYNNEISEKSEIFDDQFSVERPDGSNFTLKIRSTKLEDSAMYFCAGGGQQYNEQFFGPGTRLTVL.